The 10 T cell receptor beta chains below come from one sample, sequenced in a study of early T cells in non-severe SARS-CoV-2 infection. MiXCR, applied by TCRdb to the 5' RACE reads, yields one record per CDR3 protein. The sample shows about 130,000 distinct CDR3 sequences, 14% to 15% of them seen only once. Sequenced sample: whole blood. The origin of the receptors is an adult who was a healthcare worker with PCR-confirmed SARS-CoV-2 infection or an uninfected control (not recorded which).

This clonotype was counted only a few times. The chain employs TRBV7-2 and TRBJ2-3; 8 nucleotides agree with TRBD2. Germline V gene sequence: CDR1 SGHTA, CDR2 FQGNSA. This CDR3 has 16 amino acids. V lost 2 bases, J lost 0 bases, and 4 bases stayed unmatched. CDR3 bases: TGTGCCAGCAGCTTATCAGCGGGGGTTAGCACAGATACGCAGTATTTT. It codes for CASSLSAGVSTDTQYF.

CDR3 sequence (DNA): TGCAGTGCTCCTGACAGGGGGCTTGGGGAGCAGTACTTC. Encoded protein: CSAPDRGLGEQYF. The chain recombines TRBV20-1 with TRBJ2-7, with 10 bases aligning to TRBD1. Germline CDR1 DFQATT, CDR2 SNEGSKA (reference sequence). The CDR3 has 13 amino acids. The V and J ends lost 5 bases and 7 bases, in that order; junction bases with no gene match: 8.

CDR3 sequence reads: CASSQAAGGGYEQYF. CDR3 bases: TGTGCCAGCAGTCAAGCCGCAGGGGGCGGGTACGAGCAGTACTTC. The genes are TRBV6-5 and TRBJ2-7; 8 bases are shared with TRBD1. The ends lost 5 bases at V and 4 bases at J; junction bases unmatched: 10. The germline CDR1 and CDR2 sequences are MNHEY and SVGAGI. The CDR3 spans 15 residues.

This clonotype occurred many times. The chain is built from TRBV5-6 and TRBJ1-1; D is undetermined. V was cut by 4 bases and J by 4 bases, with 11 bases left in between. The CDR3 is made up of 13 amino acids. The germline CDR1 and CDR2 sequences are SGHDT and YYEEEE. The CDR3 DNA follows: TGTGCCAGCAGCCCCTCCGAGGGCACTGAAGCTTTCTTT. It specifies CASSPSEGTEAFF.

V is TRBV19 and J is TRBJ2-1, with D perhaps TRBD1 (6 bases). This CDR3 comprises 15 residues. V gave up 10 bases and J gave up 0 bases, with 16 bases separating them. CDR1 is LNHDA and CDR2 is SQIVND in the germline V gene (reference sequence). As DNA, the CDR3 is TGTGCCACCACACCGGGACACCTCTCCTACAATGAGCAGTTCTTC. It specifies CATTPGHLSYNEQFF. Complete variable domain (other parts from reference TRBV19 and TRBJ2-1): DGGITQSPKYLFRKEGQNVTLSCEQNLNHDAMYWYRQDPGQGLRLIYYSQIVNDFQKGDIAEGYSVSREKKESFPLTVTSAQKNPTAFYLCATTPGHLSYNEQFFGPGTRLTVL.

The V call is TRBV5-1, the J call TRBJ2-3, with D maybe TRBD2 (5 bases). This CDR3 region has 14 residues. In germline, CDR1 is SGHRS, CDR2 YFSETQ. V lost 4 bases to trimming and J lost 6 bases, with 15 bases between them. The CDR3 region has the DNA TGCGCCAGCAGCGAGGGATTCCTTGGGGATACGCAGTATTTT. It codes for CASSEGFLGDTQYF.

This clonotype was recorded many times. V usage is TRBV4-1 and J usage is TRBJ2-5, with 8 bases that match TRBD2. The junction had 1 base not matched to a gene; V was cut back by 1 base and J by 3 bases. The germline V gene encodes CDR1 MGHRA and CDR2 YSYEKL. This CDR3 has 14 residues. As DNA, the CDR3 is TGCGCCAGCAGCCAAGTACTAGCGGAAGAGACCCAGTACTTC. This codes for CASSQVLAEETQYF.

The V gene is TRBV19, the J gene TRBJ1-5, with a weak D call TRBD1 (5 bases). The CDR3 sequence is 15 residues long. The germline V and J ends were trimmed by 5 bases and 4 bases, with 15 bases remaining between them. Germline V gives CDR1 LNHDA, CDR2 SQIVND (reference sequence). The chain's CDR3 is CASSWGTLGNQPQHF. CDR3 nucleotides: TGTGCCAGTAGTTGGGGGACTTTGGGGAATCAGCCCCAGCATTTT.

This clonotype has only a few counts. The chain couples TRBV18 to TRBJ1-2; D is uncertain. Looked up from germline, CDR1 is KGHSH and CDR2 is LQKENI. Trimming removed 3 bases from V and 2 bases from J, with 4 bases in between. The CDR3 has 12 amino acids. CDR3 nucleotide sequence: TGTGCCAGCTCACCGAACAACTATGGCTACACCTTC. Translation: CASSPNNYGYTF.

This clonotype was picked up many times. This rearrangement joins TRBV3-1 to TRBJ2-7; a weak D match, TRBD1 (5 bases). This CDR3 spans 12 amino acids. The germline V gene encodes CDR1 LGHDT and CDR2 YNNKEL (reference sequence). V lost 6 bases to trimming and J lost 5 bases, with 11 bases between them. This CDR3 is CASRGRANEQYF. As DNA, the CDR3 is TGTGCCAGCAGGGGCAGGGCGAACGAGCAGTACTTC.